This T cell receptor beta chain was recorded in a study of blood T cells in healthy people across ages. Study-wide results and limits: The fall in TCR beta diversity per million T cells was roughly linear with age. There were more naive CD4+ cells and higher diversity in long-lived donors than in aged donors. Because sorting was not performed, PBMCs prevented conclusive naive versus antigen-experienced comparison.

Unmatched junction bases numbered 5, after V lost 3 bases and J lost 0 bases. This CDR3 is built from 16 residues. Germline lookup yields CDR1 SGHTA and CDR2 FQGTGA. The sample providers were healthy Caucasian people from Russia, aged about 6 to 90. Remarks on this clonotype: Antigen: not known.

Combining a sample-barcoded 5' primer with a J-beta primer mix, a second PCR ran for about 6 to 11 cycles. Each CDR3 protein gets one entry after TCRdb re-called the 5' RACE reads with MiXCR. The sample lists fewer than 1,000,000 distinct CDR3 sequences, 35% to 50% occurring once. The material sequenced was blood. The clonotype comes from a man at least 80 years old in good health. The chain carries TRBV7-3 and TRBJ2-1, with 7 nucleotides matching TRBD2. CDR3 coding DNA: TGTGCCAGCAGCTTGACATTAGCGGGCTCCTACAATGAGCAGTTCTTC. Protein sequence: CASSLTLAGSYNEQFF. Full variable domain (remainder filled in from reference TRBV7-3 and TRBJ2-1): GAGVSQTPSNKVTEKGKYVELRCDPISGHTALYWYRQSLGQGPEFLIYFQGTGAADDSGLPNDRFFAVRPEGSVSTLKIQRTERGDSAVYLCASSLTLAGSYNEQFFGPGTRLTVL.